What follows are 7 T cell receptor beta chains derived from one specimen sequenced in a study of T cells in Graves' hyperthyroidism and ophthalmopathy. Authors of the study amplified TCR beta CDR3 regions from RNA transcripts. Initially, a first-round RT-PCR of the TCR CDR3 employed the HTBI primer set. MiXCR was run by TCRdb on the multiplex PCR reads, yielding one entry per CDR3 protein. The profile shows roughly 720,000 distinct CDR3 sequences, 15% to 20% of them singletons. The sequenced material came from blood. The receptors come from a man between 50 and 59 years old with Graves' hyperthyroidism.

The V gene is TRBV3-1, the J gene TRBJ2-1; tentatively, D is TRBD1 (6 bases). Trimming removed 2 bases from V and 13 bases from J, with 12 bases in between. This CDR3 comprises 12 residues. The germline V gene encodes CDR1 LGHDT and CDR2 YNNKEL (reference sequence). The CDR3 loop is CASSQTGTFQFF. The CDR3, as DNA: TGTGCCAGCAGCCAAACCGGGACATTTCAGTTCTTC.

This clonotype appeared a few times. The chain couples TRBV20-1 to TRBJ2-7; D unclear. The CDR3 has 13 amino acids. Trimming stripped 6 bases from V and 5 bases from J, with 17 bases between. CDR1 and CDR2 from the germline V gene are DFQATT and SNEGSKA (reference sequence). The CDR3 sequence: CSAPMNRADEQYF. DNA for the CDR3: TGCAGTGCCCCCATGAACCGCGCCGACGAGCAGTACTTC.

The table lists this clonotype with a few counts. The gene calls are TRBV5-1 and TRBJ1-5; D remains unclear. In germline, CDR1 is SGHRS, CDR2 YFSETQ. Trimming pared 5 bases from V and 3 bases from J, leaving 18 bases between. The CDR3 has 16 residues. CDR3 nucleotides: TGCGCCAGCAGAAGCGAACCGGGTGCTCTCAATCAGCCCCAGCATTTT. Encoded protein: CASRSEPGALNQPQHF.

The rearrangement uses TRBV7-9 and TRBJ2-5; maybe TRBD1 (6 bases). Germline V CDR1 and CDR2: SEHNR, FQNEAQ (reference sequence). The V end lost 0 bases, the J end lost 4 bases, and 12 bases lay between the germline ends. There are 15 residues in the CDR3. DNA for the CDR3: TGTGCCAGCAGCTTAGCGCAAGGGGGTTCAGAGACCCAGTACTTC. Translation: CASSLAQGGSETQYF. The full variable domain, its missing parts supplied by reference TRBV7-9 and TRBJ2-5, is DTGVSQNPRHKITKRGQNVTFRCDPISEHNRLYWYRQTLGQGPEFLTYFQNEAQLEKSRLLSDRFSAERPKGSFSTLEIQRTEQGDSAMYLCASSLAQGGSETQYFGPGTRLLVL.

This chain joins TRBV6-2 or TRBV6-3 and TRBJ2-5, with D uncertain. The CDR3 consists of 14 residues. Germline V gene lookup returns CDR1 MNHEY and CDR2 SVGEGT. V shed 6 bases and J shed 2 bases, with 13 bases lying between them. The CDR3 bases are TGTGCCAGCAGCTCTGTGCGGAGACAAGAGACCCAGTACTTC. Protein product: CASSSVRRQETQYF.

This clonotype was recorded at least ten times. The rearrangement joins TRBV6-2 or TRBV6-3 to TRBJ2-7, with 8 bases matching TRBD2. This CDR3 spans 15 amino acids. Germline assignment: CDR1 MNHEY and CDR2 SVGEGT. Trimming cost V 7 bases and J 3 bases; bases outside gene matches: 11. This chain's CDR3 is CASNPGAGVYYEQYF. CDR3 in DNA: TGTGCCAGCAACCCCGGAGCGGGGGTTTACTACGAGCAGTACTTC.

In its sample, this clonotype was seen many times. The gene calls are TRBV6-1 and TRBJ1-5; TRBD1 matches 9 bases. Germline V gene lookup returns CDR1 MNHNS and CDR2 SASEGT. The CDR3 length is 15 residues. J gave up 5 bases and V 5 bases, and 7 bases lay outside the gene matches. CDR3 nucleotides: TGTGCCAGCAGTTTAGGAGGGACAGGGTATCAGCCCCAGCATTTT. It encodes CASSLGGTGYQPQHF.